This TCR beta chain was profiled in a study of cytomegalovirus exposure and HLA in healthy donors. Germline V gene lookup returns CDR1 SGHVS and CDR2 FQNEAQ. The CDR3 consists of 15 residues. Trimming cost V 5 bases and J 0 bases, with 11 bases left between them. PCR employed 60 Vbeta and 13 Jbeta primers. Here immunoSEQ multiplex PCR was the method, and the copy in TCRdb shows in-frame clones only, minus some. The sample shows 90,000 to 120,000 clones, more than 60% of them seen only once. V and J are TRBV7-8 and TRBJ1-5, with D maybe TRBD1 (6 bases). The TCR sequence derives from a woman aged 18-29 years in good health and CMV-seropositive. Input material: PBMCs. The CDR3 spells CASSEDSYSNQPQHF. DNA of the CDR3: TGTGCCAGCAGCGAGGACAGTTATAGCAATCAGCCCCAGCATTTT.